A selection of T cell receptor beta chains follows, all from one sample in a study of cytomegalovirus exposure and HLA in healthy donors. Only in-frame clones appear in the TCRdb table, and some are missing; sequencing was by immunoSEQ multiplex PCR. The repertoire holds 200,000 or so clones, with 70% to 90% as singletons. The sample consisted of PBMCs. The receptors stem from a woman between 18 and 30 years old in good health and CMV-seropositive. CDR3s include the opening cysteine and the closing phenylalanine or tryptophan. D genes are given only for firm matches. Clone size is stated in some rows and not others, as once, few, many or a class when expanded.

TRBJ2-7 | TRBV28 | . | . | CASSLRVGKSYEQYF | TGTGCCAGCAGTTTAAGGGTCGGGAAGTCCTACGAGCAGTACTTC
TRBJ1-2 | TRBV2 | . | . | CASSARDYGYTF | TGTGCCAGCAGCGCCCGGGATTATGGCTACACCTTC
TRBJ2-5 | TRBV7-3 | TRBD2 | . | CASSRSGGRETQYF | TGTGCCAGCAGCCGCTCGGGGGGTAGGGAGACCCAGTACTTC
TRBJ1-1 | TRBV25-1 | TRBD1 | . | CASRGQGIAEAFF | TGTGCCAGCAGGGGACAGGGGATAGCTGAAGCTTTCTTT
TRBJ1-2 | TRBV30 | . | . | CAWSPQPRRLAYGYTF | TGTGCCTGGAGCCCCCAGCCGCGGAGGCTTGCCTATGGCTACACCTTC
TRBJ1-4 | TRBV28 | TRBD1 | . | CASSNPGTGGLGKLFF | TGTGCCAGCAGTAACCCTGGGACAGGGGGTTTAGGGAAACTGTTTTTT
TRBJ2-3 | TRBV6-5 | TRBD2 | few | CASSYSGGGASDTQYF | TGTGCCAGCAGTTACTCTGGCGGGGGGGCGTCAGATACGCAGTATTTT
TRBJ2-5 | TRBV7-7 | . | few | CASSLRSGETQYF | TGTGCCAGCAGCTTAAGGTCAGGGGAGACCCAGTACTTC
TRBJ2-7 | TRBV27 | TRBD1 | . | CASSLSGQGSYEQYF | TGTGCCAGCAGTTTAAGCGGACAGGGCTCCTACGAGCAGTACTTC
TRBJ1-2 | TRBV11-3 | TRBD1 | . | CASSPRGLSYGYTF | TGTGCCAGCAGCCCCAGGGGGCTTAGCTATGGCTACACCTTC
TRBJ2-1 | TRBV19 | TRBD2 | . | CASSNQAGAPPVGEQFF | TGTGCCAGTAGTAACCAAGCGGGGGCCCCTCCGGTAGGTGAGCAGTTCTTC
TRBJ1-1 | TRBV7-9 | . | . | CASSQYRDTEAFF | TGTGCCAGCAGCCAGTACAGGGACACTGAAGCTTTCTTT
TRBJ2-3 | TRBV9 | TRBD2 | . | CASTLRGTSGEDTQYF | TGTGCCAGCACTTTAAGAGGGACTAGCGGGGAAGATACGCAGTATTTT
TRBJ2-3 | TRBV7-6 | TRBD2 | . | CASSFGAAGGPEDTQYF | TGTGCCAGCAGCTTCGGAGCCGCGGGGGGGCCGGAAGATACGCAGTATTTT
TRBJ1-1 | TRBV6-6 | TRBD1 | . | CASSYSYRGIGTEAFF | TGTGCCAGCAGTTACTCGTACAGGGGAATTGGCACTGAAGCTTTCTTT
TRBJ2-3 | TRBV19 | . | . | CASTLGGGYTDTQYF | TGTGCCAGTACCCTGGGAGGCGGATACACAGATACGCAGTATTTT
TRBJ2-1 | TRBV7-6 | TRBD1 | . | CASSLLTGADEQFF | TGTGCCAGCAGCCTTCTGACAGGGGCCGATGAGCAGTTCTTC
TRBJ1-5 | TRBV7-2 | . | . | CASSSLRRGLNQPQHF | TGTGCCAGCAGCTCTTTGCGACGGGGACTAAATCAGCCCCAGCATTTT
TRBJ2-5 | TRBV4-1 | . | . | CASSQGGGLETQYF | TGCGCCAGCAGCCAAGGGGGGGGGCTAGAGACCCAGTACTTC
TRBJ2-5 | TRBV2 | . | . | CASSATVRETQYF | TGTGCCAGCAGTGCCACGGTCCGAGAGACCCAGTACTTC
TRBJ1-4 | TRBV5-5 | . | few | CASTWGGGFEKLFF | TGTGCCAGCACCTGGGGCGGGGGGTTCGAAAAACTGTTTTTT
TRBJ2-6 | TRBV4-3 | TRBD1 | once | CASSWDRKNSGANVLTF | TGCGCCAGCAGCTGGGACAGGAAAAACTCTGGGGCCAACGTCCTGACTTTC
TRBJ1-2 | TRBV5-5 | . | . | CASSFRPGGPNYGYTF | TGTGCCAGCAGCTTCAGACCGGGGGGGCCTAACTATGGCTACACCTTC
TRBJ1-1 | TRBV6-1 | . | once | CASRTEMNTEAFF | TGTGCCAGCAGGACAGAAATGAACACTGAAGCTTTCTTT
TRBJ2-3 | TRBV7-9 | TRBD1 | . | CASSPISGTGSDTQYF | TGTGCCAGCAGCCCCATCTCTGGGACAGGGTCAGATACGCAGTATTTT
TRBJ2-2 | TRBV19 | TRBD1 | few | CASSIGTGGWNTGELFF | TGTGCCAGTAGTATAGGGACAGGGGGCTGGAACACCGGGGAGCTGTTTTTT
TRBJ1-2 | TRBV6-1 | . | . | CASSSPRESSYGYTF | TGTGCCAGCAGTTCCCCGCGGGAGTCGAGCTATGGCTACACCTTC
TRBJ1-4 | TRBV5-6 | . | . | CASSFVSSEKLFF | TGTGCCAGCAGCTTTGTATCTTCTGAAAAACTGTTTTTT
TRBJ1-5 | TRBV4-3 | TRBD1 | . | CASSQDRGTGNQPQHF | TGCGCCAGCAGCCAAGATAGGGGGACAGGCAATCAGCCCCAGCATTTT
TRBJ1-1 | TRBV9 | . | few | CASSAQPGNTEAFF | TGTGCCAGCAGCGCCCAACCCGGGAACACTGAAGCTTTCTTT
TRBJ2-3 | TRBV4-2 | TRBD2 | . | CASSQVGGASTDTQYF | TGTGCCAGCAGCCAAGTCGGGGGGGCCAGCACAGATACGCAGTATTTT
TRBJ2-5 | TRBV28 | . | . | CASSLGIGGRWDQETQYF | TGTGCCAGCAGTTTGGGGATCGGGGGGCGATGGGACCAAGAGACCCAGTACTTC
TRBJ1-3 | TRBV30 | TRBD1 | . | CAWSTGPQGASGNTIYF | TGTGCCTGGAGTACCGGCCCACAGGGGGCTTCTGGAAACACCATATATTTT
TRBJ1-4 | TRBV5-1 | . | . | CASSARTNEKLFF | TGCGCCAGCAGCGCGCGGACAAATGAAAAACTGTTTTTT
TRBJ1-1 | TRBV6-5 | . | . | CASSYRGNAEAFF | TGTGCCAGCAGTTATAGGGGGAATGCTGAAGCTTTCTTT
TRBJ2-5 | TRBV20-1 | . | . | CSASLETQYF | TGCAGTGCTAGCTTGGAGACCCAGTACTTC
TRBJ2-2 | TRBV9 | . | . | CASSVAGGLTTGELFF | TGTGCCAGCAGCGTAGCTGGGGGACTTACTACCGGGGAGCTGTTTTTT
TRBJ1-6 | TRBV28 | . | . | CASSLSPGALHF | TGTGCCAGCAGTTTATCTCCGGGGGCCCTCCACTTT
TRBJ1-2 | TRBV11-2 | . | . | CASSASQGGYTF | TGTGCCAGCAGCGCGTCGCAGGGCGGCTACACCTTC